Listed here are 7 T cell receptor beta chains from one sample, sequenced in a study of cytomegalovirus exposure and HLA in healthy donors (dated by TCRdb to about 2017). The library came from the immunoSEQ multiplex PCR assay. For the multiplex PCR, a mixture combining 60 forward primers for TCR Vbeta segments and 13 reverse primers for TCR Jbeta segments was used. TCRdb holds this immuneACCESS table with in-frame rearrangements only. Some clones are missing; in checked studies, unresolved V genes explain under half, and the rest has no known cause. For this sample the table gives 110,000 or so clones, of which approximately 74% were detected only once. The ten largest make up about 4.2% of the sample. Sequencing used PBMCs. The receptors here all came from a middle-aged woman in good health and CMV-seropositive.

CDR3 sequence: CAIPGLAPFVDYEQYF. CDR3 DNA sequence: TGTGCCATCCCGGGACTAGCTCCCTTTGTGGACTACGAGCAGTACTTC. The chain couples TRBV10-3 to TRBJ2-7; 9 bases match TRBD2. V shed 8 bases and J 3 bases; nucleotides not matched to a gene: 14. The CDR3 length is 16 residues. Germline V gene lookup returns CDR1 ENHRY and CDR2 SYGVKD.

This clone was picked up a small number of times. V is TRBV7-2 and J is TRBJ2-3; D may be TRBD1 (6 bases). CDR3 size: 14 residues. CDR1 is SGHTA, CDR2 FQGNSA, per germline. Trimming took off 5 bases at V and 7 bases at J, with 16 bases between the two ends. The CDR3 here is CASSPAPGQNTQYF. In DNA form, the CDR3 reads TGTGCCAGCAGCCCTGCACCGGGACAAAATACGCAGTATTTT.

The chain has TRBV11-3 and TRBJ1-2, with TRBD1 identical over 8 bases. V trimming: 5 bases; J trimming: 7 bases; junction bases outside the gene matches: 6. The CDR3 is 13 amino acids. The germline gives CDR1 SGHNT, CDR2 YENEEA. CDR3 in amino acids: CASSADRVSGYTF. The CDR3 DNA reads as TGTGCCAGCAGCGCGGACAGGGTTTCTGGCTACACCTTC.

The rearrangement joins TRBV5-6 to TRBJ2-5; 8 bases line up with TRBD1. The CDR3 has 16 amino acids. J lost 2 bases, V lost 4 bases, and 10 bases had no gene match. Germline V CDR1 and CDR2: SGHDT, YYEEEE. CDR3 bases: TGTGCCAGCAGCAAAAGACAGGGGTCTCGGCAAGAGACCCAGTACTTC. This encodes CASSKRQGSRQETQYF.

The chain joins TRBV9 to TRBJ2-1, with 14 bases fitting TRBD2. The V segment lost 3 bases and the J segment 2 bases; nucleotides outside the gene matches: 10. This CDR3 is built from 19 residues. In germline, CDR1 is SGDLS, CDR2 YYNGEE. The CDR3 sequence is CASSANSGTSGSTYNEQFF. DNA of the CDR3: TGTGCCAGCAGCGCTAACTCCGGGACTAGCGGGAGTACCTACAATGAGCAGTTCTTC.

The chain carries TRBV10-3 and TRBJ2-2; D possibly corresponds to TRBD1 (6 bases). The CDR3 runs to 14 residues. Trimming cost V 6 bases and J 4 bases, with 12 bases left between them. CDR1 ENHRY and CDR2 SYGVKD come from the germline V gene. Written as DNA, the CDR3 is TGTGCCATCAGGCCGGGACACCTCACCGGGGAGCTGTTTTTT. This sequence encodes CAIRPGHLTGELFF.

V is TRBV5-6 and J is TRBJ1-2, with D unclear. The CDR3 consists of 14 residues. Trimming took off 9 bases at V and 4 bases at J, with 19 bases between the two ends. CDR1 SGHDT and CDR2 YYEEEE come from the germline V gene. This chain's CDR3 is CATSPSRSLYGYTF. The DNA for the CDR3 is TGTGCCACGAGTCCCTCGAGATCCCTCTATGGCTACACCTTC.